Listed below are T cell receptor beta chains from one sample, sequenced in a study of blood T cell repertoires in COVID-19. Profiled with immunoSEQ multiplex PCR; TCRdb holds only in-frame clones, not every one. The sample has about 120,000 clones, around three quarters seen once. What was sequenced was peripheral blood. All receptors come from a man in his 60s with active or convalescent COVID-19. Both conserved end residues are part of each CDR3. The D gene is left open where the match is weak. The size of a clone is reported for some rows only, either as once, few or many, or as a class for expanded clones.

. TRBJ1-1 TRBV12-3/TRBV12-4 . CASSLKRGAFF TGTGCCAGCAGTTTAAAGCGGGGGGCTTTCTTT
few TRBJ2-1 TRBV5-1 . CASSPSRGNEQFF TGCGCCAGCAGCCCCAGTAGGGGAAATGAGCAGTTCTTC
. TRBJ2-1 TRBV9 . CASNRGANNEQFF TGTGCTTCGAACCGGGGGGCGAACAATGAGCAGTTCTTC
once TRBJ2-7 TRBV7-6 TRBD1 CASSFAPDRGYEQYF TGTGCCAGCAGCTTCGCCCCGGACAGGGGCTACGAGCAGTACTTC
few TRBJ1-5 TRBV3-1/TRBV3-2 . CASSQTRDQPQHF TGTGCCAGCAGCCAAACCAGGGATCAGCCCCAGCATTTT
once TRBJ2-1 TRBV29-1 TRBD1 CSVERQGGVGEQFF TGCAGCGTTGAGCGACAGGGGGGGGTCGGTGAGCAGTTCTTC
. TRBJ1-5 TRBV4-1 . CASSQDKGFSNQPQHF TGCGCCAGCAGCCAAGATAAGGGGTTTAGCAATCAGCCCCAGCATTTT
. TRBJ2-2 TRBV7-3 TRBD2 CASSSWTSGGISNTGELFF TGTGCCAGCAGCTCCTGGACTAGCGGGGGGATTTCGAACACCGGGGAGCTGTTTTTT
. TRBJ2-7 TRBV19 TRBD2 CASASGGYTYEQYF TGTGCCAGCGCTAGCGGCGGGTACACCTACGAGCAGTACTTC
. TRBJ2-3 TRBV10-3 TRBD1 CAISRTGESSDTQYF TGTGCCATCAGTCGGACAGGGGAAAGCTCAGATACGCAGTATTTT
. TRBJ1-2 TRBV5-1 . CASSLDSYGYTF TGCGCCAGCAGCTTGGACAGCTATGGCTACACCTTC
. TRBJ2-1 TRBV24-1 . CATSDGQSSYNEQFF TGTGCCACCAGTGACGGACAGAGCTCCTACAATGAGCAGTTCTTC
. TRBJ2-2 TRBV27 TRBD1 CASSFDRGTGELFF TGTGCCAGCAGTTTCGACAGGGGCACCGGGGAGCTGTTTTTT
. TRBJ2-5 TRBV7-2 TRBD1 CASSPRQGGEETQYF TGTGCCAGCAGCCCAAGACAGGGGGGAGAGGAGACCCAGTACTTC
once TRBJ2-7 TRBV18 TRBD1 CASSPLRGRDEQYF TGTGCCAGCTCACCCCTCAGGGGGCGCGACGAGCAGTACTTC
. TRBJ2-7 TRBV6-2/TRBV6-3 . CASSYAGYEQYF TGTGCCAGCAGTTACGCGGGATACGAGCAGTACTTC
. TRBJ2-7 TRBV30 . CAWNELGASYEQYF TGTGCCTGGAATGAGCTTGGGGCCTCCTACGAGCAGTACTTC
. TRBJ1-1 TRBV7-3 . CASSTDRFTEAFF TGTGCCAGCAGCACAGACAGATTCACTGAAGCTTTCTTT
. TRBJ2-1 TRBV5-1 . CASTLAGGPGNEQFF TGCGCCAGCACCCTAGCTGGAGGGCCAGGGAATGAGCAGTTCTTC